The next 8 T cell receptor beta chains were all read from a single sample in a study of T cell responses to AZD1222 COVID-19 vaccine. Using immunoSEQ multiplex PCR, the repertoire was profiled, and TCRdb retains in-frame clones only, with some absent. The sample carries around 130,000 clones, 85% to 95% recorded once. The source material was peripheral blood, sampled on day 0 of AZD1222 vaccination. These receptor sequences come from an adult in good health.

The chain uses TRBV5-8 and TRBJ2-5, with D possibly matching TRBD2 (6 bases). The length of the CDR3 is 12 residues. CDR1 SGHTS and CDR2 YDEGEE come from the germline V gene. The V end was cut by 4 bases, the J end by 4 bases, with 8 bases between. CDR3 nucleotides: TGTGCCAGCAGCGGACTATCAGAGACCCAGTACTTC. Its translation is CASSGLSETQYF.

This rearrangement joins TRBV7-9 to TRBJ1-1; the D gene is possibly TRBD1 (5 bases). Trimming left V 1 base short and J 6 bases short, with 15 bases between. This CDR3 contains 15 residues. The V gene's germline CDR1 is SEHNR and CDR2 FQNEAQ (reference sequence). The CDR3 loop is CASSLGGRGRPEAFF. The CDR3 nucleotides are TGTGCCAGCAGCTTAGGGGGCCGAGGTCGCCCTGAAGCTTTCTTT.

This rearrangement joins TRBV9 to TRBJ2-1; no firm D call. The CDR3 loop spans 14 amino acids. Trimming pared 0 bases from V and 0 bases from J, leaving 4 bases between. Germline V CDR1 and CDR2: SGDLS, YYNGEE. This CDR3 reads CASSVADSYNEQFF. The CDR3 nucleotides read TGTGCCAGCAGCGTAGCAGACTCCTACAATGAGCAGTTCTTC. The full variable domain, rest sourced from reference TRBV9 and TRBJ2-1, is DSGVTQTPKHLITATGQRVTLRCSPRSGDLSVYWYQQSLDQGLQFLIQYYNGEERAKGNILERFSAQQFPDLHSELNLSSLELGDSALYFCASSVADSYNEQFFGPGTRLTVL.

The chain joins TRBV4-1 to TRBJ1-3; no clear D. From germline, CDR1 is MGHRA and CDR2 YSYEKL. With 2 bases removed from V and 0 bases from J, the gap between germline ends came to 5 bases. This CDR3 contains 14 residues. The CDR3 DNA is TGCGCCAGCAGCCAATGGATCTCTGGAAACACCATATATTTT. Protein: CASSQWISGNTIYF.

This clone has just one count. The rearrangement uses TRBV6-5 and TRBJ1-1, with D possibly matching TRBD1 (6 bases). The V and J ends lost 6 bases and 0 bases respectively, with 11 bases between them. CDR1 is MNHEY and CDR2 is SVGAGI in the germline V gene. There are 14 residues in the CDR3. The CDR3 nucleotides are TGTGCCAGCAGCTTGGGACAACTGAACACTGAAGCTTTCTTT. As protein: CASSLGQLNTEAFF.

The chain employs TRBV7-9 and TRBJ2-7, with TRBD2 as a possible D gene (7 bases). The length of the CDR3 is 13 residues. Germline V gene lookup returns CDR1 SEHNR and CDR2 FQNEAQ (reference sequence). V lost 4 bases to trimming and J lost 7 bases, with 14 bases between them. The DNA for the CDR3 is TGTGCCAGCAGCTCTAAACAGGGAGGGGAGCAGTACTTC. Its translation: CASSSKQGGEQYF.

This rearrangement joins TRBV15 to TRBJ1-2; 7 nucleotides match TRBD1. There are 13 residues in the CDR3. The germline V gene encodes CDR1 LNHNV and CDR2 YYDKDF (reference sequence). Unmatched junction bases numbered 3, after V lost 6 bases and J lost 2 bases. As DNA, the CDR3 is TGTGCCACCAGTATGGGACAGAACTATGGCTACACCTTC. Residues: CATSMGQNYGYTF. Based on the CDR3 plus reference TRBV15 and TRBJ1-2, the full variable domain is DAMVIQNPRYQVTQFGKPVTLSCSQTLNHNVMYWYQQKSSQAPKLLFHYYDKDFNNEADTPDNFQSRRPNTSFCFLDIRSPGLGDTAMYLCATSMGQNYGYTFGSGTRLTVV.

The gene calls are TRBV5-6 and TRBJ2-1; 10 bases match TRBD1. Germline loops: CDR1 SGHDT, CDR2 YYEEEE. Trimming took 2 bases from V and 8 from J; bases not matched to a gene: 7. This CDR3 contains 15 residues. CDR3: CASSFQGQGVDEQFF. The CDR3 DNA follows: TGTGCCAGCAGCTTCCAAGGACAGGGGGTCGATGAGCAGTTCTTC.